The rows below give T cell receptor beta chains drawn from one sample of a study of T-cell reconstitution after alpha-beta-depleted transplantation in children. TCRdb reanalysed the PCR reads using MiXCR and keeps one entry per CDR3 protein. The sample contains 600,000 to 800,000 distinct CDR3 sequences, less than 15% of which appear only once. The specimen was PBMCs, collected before TCRalphabeta/CD19-depleted stem cell transplant. The receptors were sampled from a girl aged 2-15 years with congenital amegakaryocytic thrombocytopenia, due to receive a stem cell transplant. Both conserved end residues are part of each CDR3. The D gene is left open where the match is weak. Size values are once, few and many counts, or a class for expanded clones, and some rows have none.

J gene | V gene | clone size | D gene | CDR3 DNA | CDR3 protein
TRBJ2-7 | TRBV6-1 | many | - | TGTGCCAGTCGGAATCAGGGTAGCGCCTACGAGCAGTACTTC | CASRNQGSAYEQYF
TRBJ2-1 | TRBV20-1 | many | TRBD2 | TGCAGTGCTCCAAGCGGGAGATTTATCGAGCAGTTCTTC | CSAPSGRFIEQFF
TRBJ2-1 | TRBV3-1 | many | - | TGTGCCAGCAGCCTCCAAGGCGGGATAAGCTCCTACAATGAGCAGTTCTTC | CASSLQGGISSYNEQFF
TRBJ2-5 | TRBV5-6 | many | TRBD2 | TGTGCCAGCAGCTTTCTAGCGGGAGGCCATCAAGAGACCCAGTACTTC | CASSFLAGGHQETQYF
TRBJ2-4 | TRBV2 | few | - | TGTGCCAGCAGTGAAATATCCAGGGGCAAAAACATTCAGTACTTC | CASSEISRGKNIQYF
TRBJ1-4 | TRBV7-9 | many | TRBD1 | TGTGCCAGCAGACCGACAGGGGAGAATGAAAAACTGTTTTTT | CASRPTGENEKLFF
TRBJ2-1 | TRBV5-1 | - | - | TGCGCCAGCAGCGAGTTTTACCTGCTGAGCGTGTCCGATGAGCAGTTCTTC | CASSEFYLLSVSDEQFF
TRBJ2-5 | TRBV27 | many | - | TGTGCCAGCAGTTTTAAAGGGAAAGAGACCCAGTACTTC | CASSFKGKETQYF
TRBJ2-7 | TRBV5-1 | - | TRBD1 | TGCGCCAGCAGCTTCATCCAGGGGGCCGGAATCGGCGAGCAGTACTTC | CASSFIQGAGIGEQYF
TRBJ1-1 | TRBV20-1 | many | - | TGCAGTGCTAGTGGGGGGTTAGGGACTGAAGCTTTCTTT | CSASGGLGTEAFF
TRBJ2-7 | TRBV4-1 | many | - | TGCGCCAGCAGCCCAAGGATAGTAAGCCCGCGAGCTAACGAGCAGTACTTC | CASSPRIVSPRANEQYF
TRBJ1-1 | TRBV30 | - | - | TGTGCCTGGGTCCGGCGGGGTGGCACTGAAGCTTTCTTT | CAWVRRGGTEAFF
TRBJ2-3 | TRBV11-2 | - | - | TGTGCCAGCAGCTTAGAGTTTACGCAGTATTTT | CASSLEFTQYF
TRBJ2-7 | TRBV25-1 | many | - | TGTGCCAGCAGTGAATCTGGGTACTCCTACGAGCAGTACTTC | CASSESGYSYEQYF
TRBJ1-5 | TRBV20-1 | - | - | TGCAGTGCTAGACGGGCTCCTGATCAGCCCCAGCATTTT | CSARRAPDQPQHF
TRBJ2-5 | TRBV18 | few | - | TGTGCCAGCTCACCTGCCGGCCCCAAGGGTGGAAGCGGATCCCAAGAGACCCAGTACTTC | CASSPAGPKGGSGSQETQYF
TRBJ2-3 | TRBV5-1 | many | - | TGCGCCAGTTTGACCGGGATCGGGGCGGGAGATACGCAGTATTTT | CASLTGIGAGDTQYF